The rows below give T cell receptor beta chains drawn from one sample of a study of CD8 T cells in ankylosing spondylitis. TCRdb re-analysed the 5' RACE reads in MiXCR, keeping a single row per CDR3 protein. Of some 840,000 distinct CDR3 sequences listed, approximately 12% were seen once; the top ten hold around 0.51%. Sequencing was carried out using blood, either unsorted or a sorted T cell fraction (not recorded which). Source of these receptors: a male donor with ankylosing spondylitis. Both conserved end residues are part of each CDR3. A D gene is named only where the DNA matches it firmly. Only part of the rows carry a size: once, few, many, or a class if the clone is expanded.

TGTGCCACCAGCCTTCCCGGCCGAAACTATGGCTACACCTTC | CATSLPGRNYGYTF | TRBJ1-2 | TRBV15 | . | .
TGCAGCGTTGAGTGGCGGGGGCAAGAAAAACTGTTTTTT | CSVEWRGQEKLFF | TRBJ1-4 | TRBV29-1 | few | .
TGTGCCAGCAGTTTTAGTCGGAACACTGAAGCTTTCTTT | CASSFSRNTEAFF | TRBJ1-1 | TRBV11-3 | many | .
TGTGCCAGCAGTGAAGCGTACAGGGGGTATGAGCAGTTCTTC | CASSEAYRGYEQFF | TRBJ2-1 | TRBV6-1 | few | TRBD1
TGCGCCAGCAGCCCCTTAGCGGGGGGGAAGAACGAGCAGTACTTC | CASSPLAGGKNEQYF | TRBJ2-7 | TRBV4-3 | few | TRBD2
TGTGCCAGCAGTTTCTTACAGGGTCGAGGCTACACCTTC | CASSFLQGRGYTF | TRBJ1-2 | TRBV28 | . | .
TGTGCCAGCAGCTTAATATGGTCTCAGGGTACCTACGAGCAGTACTTC | CASSLIWSQGTYEQYF | TRBJ2-7 | TRBV7-2 | few | .
TGTGCCAGCAGCTTAAATAGTGGAGGGAACACCGGGGAGCTGTTTTTT | CASSLNSGGNTGELFF | TRBJ2-2 | TRBV7-3 | . | .
TGTGCCACCAGCAGACCAGACCGGGGGCTCTACACCTTC | CATSRPDRGLYTF | TRBJ1-2 | TRBV15 | . | .
TGTGCCAGCAGCCAACTCGACAGAGGGGGCTACACCTTC | CASSQLDRGGYTF | TRBJ1-2 | TRBV3-1 | . | .
TGCAGTGCTAGGCGGGGCGATTCACCCCTCCACTTT | CSARRGDSPLHF | TRBJ1-6 | TRBV20-1 | few | .
TGCGCCAGCAGTCCCGACACGCGCGGAGGTGGCTACACCTTC | CASSPDTRGGGYTF | TRBJ1-2 | TRBV5-1 | . | .
TGTGCCAGCAGCTCCTACAGGACTAATGAAAAACTGTTTTTT | CASSSYRTNEKLFF | TRBJ1-4 | TRBV7-9 | . | .
TGTGCCAGCAGCTTAGATCCCAGGATATACAATGAGCAGTTCTTC | CASSLDPRIYNEQFF | TRBJ2-1 | TRBV5-6 | many | .
TGCGCCAGCAGCGGCCAGGGTGTCTTGGAGACCCAGTACTTC | CASSGQGVLETQYF | TRBJ2-5 | TRBV5-1 | few | .
TGTGCCATCATGAACCAGGCACGGGAGACCCAGTACTTC | CAIMNQARETQYF | TRBJ2-5 | TRBV10-3 | few | .
TGCAGCGTCTGCCGGGACGGGGATCCTTACGAGCAGTACTTC | CSVCRDGDPYEQYF | TRBJ2-7 | TRBV29-1 | many | .
TGTGCCATCAGTAAGACGGTGAACACTGAAGCTTTCTTT | CAISKTVNTEAFF | TRBJ1-1 | TRBV10-3 | . | .
TGTGCCAGCAGCGTATACCAAGAGGGTGAGCAGTTCTTC | CASSVYQEGEQFF | TRBJ2-1 | TRBV7-9 | few | .
TGCGCCAGCAGCCAGATCGATTCTGGAAACACCATATATTTT | CASSQIDSGNTIYF | TRBJ1-3 | TRBV4-3 | . | .
TGCGCCAGCAGCTTGCGGCACAGGGGCATCTACGAGCAGTACTTC | CASSLRHRGIYEQYF | TRBJ2-7 | TRBV5-1 | few | TRBD1
TGTGCCAGCAGCTTTTTCCCGCGGGGGGGCTTTGAGCAGTTCTTC | CASSFFPRGGFEQFF | TRBJ2-1 | TRBV7-2 | . | TRBD2
TGTGCCAGCAGTTACCCCCTTGGGAGTAGAAGTGAGCAGTTCTTC | CASSYPLGSRSEQFF | TRBJ2-1 | TRBV6-2/TRBV6-3 | . | .
TGTGCCAGCAGCCGCGCCACCGGGACGGGACCCTACGAGCAGTACTTC | CASSRATGTGPYEQYF | TRBJ2-7 | TRBV3-1 | . | .
TGTGCCAGCAGCTCACCGGGACAGTTGAACACTGAAGCTTTCTTT | CASSSPGQLNTEAFF | TRBJ1-1 | TRBV7-9 | few | TRBD1
TGTGCCAGCAAGGACCGGACGTCAAACAATGAGCAGTTCTTC | CASKDRTSNNEQFF | TRBJ2-1 | TRBV2 | . | .
TGTGCCAGCAGCTTGGGGCCCCTAGCGGGGGGCTACAATGAGCAGTTCTTC | CASSLGPLAGGYNEQFF | TRBJ2-1 | TRBV5-5 | few | TRBD2
TGTGCCAGCAGCTTAAGACCCCCCGAGCGAGCTAGCGGGACTTTGTCTGGGGCCAACGTCCTGACTTTC | CASSLRPPERASGTLSGANVLTF | TRBJ2-6 | TRBV7-3 | . | TRBD2
TGTGCCAGCAGCTTGACCGGGACACACTATGGCTACACCTTC | CASSLTGTHYGYTF | TRBJ1-2 | TRBV5-8 | few | .
TGCAGTGCTAGATCCCGGAGGGGGGCAGGGTACAATGAGCAGTTCTTC | CSARSRRGAGYNEQFF | TRBJ2-1 | TRBV20-1 | . | .
TGTGCCAGCAGTAGCCCACAGGGGGCGCGAACAGATACGCAGTATTTT | CASSSPQGARTDTQYF | TRBJ2-3 | TRBV25-1 | . | TRBD1
TGTGCCAGCAGATCGGGTCAGGGGCGCTTTACCGGGGAGCTGTTTTTT | CASRSGQGRFTGELFF | TRBJ2-2 | TRBV5-4 | . | .
TGTGCCAGCAGCCAAGAACTAAGCCGGGATGAGCAGTTCTTC | CASSQELSRDEQFF | TRBJ2-1 | TRBV4-2 | many | .
TGCGCCAGCAGCCAAGTTCCGGAAAGTAATTCACCCCTCCACTTT | CASSQVPESNSPLHF | TRBJ1-6 | TRBV4-3 | few | .
TGTGCCTGCTCTAAGGGGGCCCCTGAGCAGTTCTTC | CACSKGAPEQFF | TRBJ2-1 | TRBV30 | . | TRBD1
TGCAGTGCTAGCGGGAGCTCCCAAGAGACCCAGTACTTC | CSASGSSQETQYF | TRBJ2-5 | TRBV20-1 | few | .
TGTGCCAGCAGCTCAAGCTGGGACGCAGCTAACTATGGCTACACCTTC | CASSSSWDAANYGYTF | TRBJ1-2 | TRBV7-9 | few | .
TGTGCCACTGCGGGTGGGGCGTACGAGACCCAGTACTTC | CATAGGAYETQYF | TRBJ2-5 | TRBV10-3 | . | .
TGTGCCAGCAGTGATGATCGTAGCGTTCAGTACTTC | CASSDDRSVQYF | TRBJ2-4 | TRBV2 | once | .
TGCAGCGTTAACCCGGGACAGCAAGAGACCCAGTACTTC | CSVNPGQQETQYF | TRBJ2-5 | TRBV29-1 | many | TRBD1
TGTGCCATCAGTCCCGGGACTAGCGGGGGCACAGATACGCAGTATTTT | CAISPGTSGGTDTQYF | TRBJ2-3 | TRBV10-3 | few | TRBD2
TGCGCCAGCAGCCTATTTACAGGGGCGAATTCACCCCTCCACTTT | CASSLFTGANSPLHF | TRBJ1-6 | TRBV5-1 | . | TRBD1
TGTGCCACCAGCAGAGATCGGGAAGAGACCCAGTACTTC | CATSRDREETQYF | TRBJ2-5 | TRBV15 | many | .
TGTGCCAGCAGCCCAGGGGGGCTCTCAGGAGCCTATGGCTACACCTTC | CASSPGGLSGAYGYTF | TRBJ1-2 | TRBV11-1 | . | TRBD1
TGCAGTGCTATATTCCCCCCAGGGACTAGCGGCCTGAGCTCCTACAATGAGCAGTTCTTC | CSAIFPPGTSGLSSYNEQFF | TRBJ2-1 | TRBV20-1 | few | TRBD2
TGCGCCAGCAGCTTCCTGACAGGGGGGGAGGAGACCCAGTACTTC | CASSFLTGGEETQYF | TRBJ2-5 | TRBV5-1 | . | TRBD1
TGCGCCAGCAGCCAAGTGGGGAAGGGGGCGAAGTCCTACGAGCAGTACTTC | CASSQVGKGAKSYEQYF | TRBJ2-7 | TRBV4-3 | few | TRBD1
TGTGCCAGCACCCTTAGCGTCAGGGGAGGTAGAACAGATACGCAGTATTTT | CASTLSVRGGRTDTQYF | TRBJ2-3 | TRBV7-2 | many | .
TGTGCCATCGGCCCTGGGCGGGGGGTTACAGATACGCAGTATTTT | CAIGPGRGVTDTQYF | TRBJ2-3 | TRBV5-7 | . | TRBD2
TGCGCCAGCAGGGACCGGGGACACAGCCAAGAGACCCAGTACTTC | CASRDRGHSQETQYF | TRBJ2-5 | TRBV5-1 | . | .
TGCAGCGTCGGCAGGGCTTTGAACACTGAAGCTTTCTTT | CSVGRALNTEAFF | TRBJ1-1 | TRBV29-1 | many | .
TGCAGTGCTAGCAGGGGGGTAGGAGACTCACCCCTCCACTTT | CSASRGVGDSPLHF | TRBJ1-6 | TRBV20-1 | . | TRBD1
TGTGCCAGCAGCATCACTGGAGGGGGCTCTGAAGCTTTCTTT | CASSITGGGSEAFF | TRBJ1-1 | TRBV2 | . | TRBD1
TGTGCCAGCAGTTTCCTACAGGGAGCATACGAGCAGTACTTC | CASSFLQGAYEQYF | TRBJ2-7 | TRBV6-5 | many | .
TGTGCCAGCAGCCTGGACGGGCGAGGATCATACAATGAGCAGTTCTTC | CASSLDGRGSYNEQFF | TRBJ2-1 | TRBV7-2 | few | .